These T cell receptor beta chains were read from a single sample in a study of T cell responses to AZD1222 COVID-19 vaccine. The table came from immunoSEQ multiplex PCR; TCRdb's copy has only in-frame clones and leaves some out. The sample lists 95,000 to 150,000 clones, around 92% seen once, with about 1.1% in the top ten. The specimen was peripheral blood, collected on day 0 of AZD1222 vaccination. The receptors derive from an adult in good health. Each CDR3 is given with its conserved first and last residue. Each record gives: J gene, V gene, D gene, clone size, CDR3 DNA, CDR3 protein. A D gene is named only where the DNA matches it firmly. Size values are once, few and many counts, or a class for expanded clones, and some rows have none.

j_gene: TRBJ1-2
v_gene: TRBV20-1
d_gene: .
abundance: .
CDR3nt: TGCAGTGCTAGAGTACAATATGGCTACACCTTC
CDR3aa: CSARVQYGYTF

j_gene: TRBJ2-7
v_gene: TRBV2
d_gene: .
abundance: .
CDR3nt: TGTGCCAGCAGTTATACAGGCTACGAGCAGTACTTC
CDR3aa: CASSYTGYEQYF

j_gene: TRBJ1-2
v_gene: TRBV3-1/TRBV3-2
d_gene: TRBD1
abundance: .
CDR3nt: TGTGCCAGCAGCCCAAACAGGGGTGGCTATGGCTACACCTTC
CDR3aa: CASSPNRGGYGYTF

j_gene: TRBJ2-1
v_gene: TRBV3-1/TRBV3-2
d_gene: .
abundance: once
CDR3nt: TGTGCCAGCAGCCAAGAGGTGGACTCTAGATCCTACAATGAGCAGTTCTTC
CDR3aa: CASSQEVDSRSYNEQFF

j_gene: TRBJ1-2
v_gene: TRBV4-1
d_gene: TRBD1
abundance: .
CDR3nt: TGCGCCAGCAGCCACTTACCGGGACAGGGTGTCGGCTACCTAAATGGCTACACCTTC
CDR3aa: CASSHLPGQGVGYLNGYTF

j_gene: TRBJ1-1
v_gene: TRBV19
d_gene: TRBD1
abundance: .
CDR3nt: TGTGCCAGTAGTGTCCACACAGGGGGCGCGAGGGCTTTCTTT
CDR3aa: CASSVHTGGARAFF

j_gene: TRBJ2-7
v_gene: TRBV5-5
d_gene: TRBD1
abundance: .
CDR3nt: TGTGCCAGCAGCCTACTACGGACAGGGGCAGACGAGCAGTACTTC
CDR3aa: CASSLLRTGADEQYF

j_gene: TRBJ2-1
v_gene: TRBV21-1
d_gene: .
abundance: few
CDR3nt: TGTGCCAGCAGCAAAGAGACGTGGGCTAGTCCTTACAATGAGCAGTTCTTC
CDR3aa: CASSKETWASPYNEQFF

j_gene: TRBJ1-4
v_gene: TRBV28
d_gene: .
abundance: few
CDR3nt: TGTGCCAGCAGTGGGGACGGCGTTAATGAAAAACTGTTTTTT
CDR3aa: CASSGDGVNEKLFF

j_gene: TRBJ1-1
v_gene: TRBV5-8
d_gene: TRBD1
abundance: .
CDR3nt: TGTGCCATCGGGGACAGGGTGAACACTGAAGCTTTCTTT
CDR3aa: CAIGDRVNTEAFF

j_gene: TRBJ1-3
v_gene: TRBV28
d_gene: .
abundance: .
CDR3nt: TGTGCCAGCAGTCCCTACGGGGGAAACACCATATATTTT
CDR3aa: CASSPYGGNTIYF

j_gene: TRBJ2-7
v_gene: TRBV19
d_gene: TRBD2
abundance: .
CDR3nt: TGTGCCAGTAGTCTAGCGGGAGTTTTCGAGCAGTACTTC
CDR3aa: CASSLAGVFEQYF

j_gene: TRBJ1-6
v_gene: TRBV14
d_gene: .
abundance: .
CDR3nt: TGTGCCAGCAGCCAAGTTTTTGCGTCAGGCGCCCTCCACTTT
CDR3aa: CASSQVFASGALHF

j_gene: TRBJ1-5
v_gene: TRBV19
d_gene: TRBD1
abundance: .
CDR3nt: TGTGCCAGTACTCGACAGGGAGGCAACAATCAGCCCCAGCATTTT
CDR3aa: CASTRQGGNNQPQHF